This T cell receptor beta chain emerged from a study of T cell responses to AZD1222 COVID-19 vaccine. Study findings and constraints: Donor demographics were predominantly white British with a female majority; clonal diversity may be underestimated. Scientists sampled the repertoires only once the peak T cell response had passed.

Comments on this clone: Its specificity is not known.

The protocol was immunoSEQ multiplex PCR, while the TCRdb copy is restricted to in-frame clones and leaves out a portion. The table includes about 120,000 clones, roughly 92% detected once. Per germline, CDR1 SGDLS and CDR2 YYNGEE. The V and J ends lost 3 bases and 7 bases respectively, with 19 bases between them. The CDR3 runs to 15 residues. The receptor was isolated from an adult in good health. The sequencing used peripheral blood, collected on day 0 of AZD1222 vaccination. The chain joins TRBV9 to TRBJ1-2, with unresolved D. Here the CDR3 reads CASSAQIFEEAGYTF. The CDR3 coding sequence is TGTGCCAGCAGCGCACAAATCTTTGAGGAGGCTGGCTACACCTTC. Together with reference TRBV9 and TRBJ1-2, the CDR3 gives the full variable domain: DSGVTQTPKHLITATGQRVTLRCSPRSGDLSVYWYQQSLDQGLQFLIQYYNGEERAKGNILERFSAQQFPDLHSELNLSSLELGDSALYFCASSAQIFEEAGYTFGSGTRLTVV.